These 29 T cell receptor beta chains share one sample of origin, sequenced in a study of cytotoxic CD8 clonotypes in ibrutinib-treated CLL. TCRdb keeps only in-frame clones here, not all; method: immunoSEQ multiplex PCR. The sample includes about 250,000 clones, 70% seen only once; the top ten take 15%. The input for sequencing was PBMCs, taken after 24 months of ibrutinib treatment. These receptors were obtained from a human donor with chronic lymphocytic leukemia.

The CDR3 coding sequence is TGTGCCAGCAGCGCCCACCCCCGACTAGCGGGAGGGCAAGAGACCCAGTACTTC. Its protein product is CASSAHPRLAGGQETQYF. This chain joins TRBV7-3 and TRBJ2-5, with 14 nucleotides matching TRBD2. The CDR3 contains 18 residues. Per the germline V gene, CDR1 is SGHTA and CDR2 is FQGTGA. V lost 5 bases, J lost 2 bases, and 10 bases stayed unmatched.

This clone was seen only a few times. The V and J genes are TRBV6-6 and TRBJ2-1; 7 bases agree with TRBD1. CDR3 size: 13 residues. In germline, CDR1 is MNHNY, CDR2 SVGAGI (reference sequence). V lost 2 bases and J lost 9; bases outside the gene matches: 4. CDR3 DNA sequence: TGTGCCAGCAGTTACAACAGGGGTGGTGAGCAGTTCTTC. Translating gives CASSYNRGGEQFF.

The chain links TRBV6-1 to TRBJ2-7; D not certain. Trimming shortened V by 1 base and J by 7 bases, and 8 bases separated the two germline ends. Germline CDR1 reads MNHNS; CDR2 reads SASEGT. This CDR3 has 12 amino acids. This CDR3 reads CASSEVTWEQYF. For the CDR3, the DNA is TGTGCCAGCAGTGAAGTAACGTGGGAGCAGTACTTC.

The chain couples TRBV11-2 to TRBJ2-1; 12 positions match TRBD1. CDR3 size: 15 residues. Trimming removed 5 bases from V and 5 bases from J; junction bases left unmatched: 4. Germline V CDR1 and CDR2: SGHAT, FQNNGV. This chain's CDR3 is CASSKGQGAHNEQFF. CDR3 in DNA: TGTGCCAGCAGCAAGGGACAGGGGGCTCACAATGAGCAGTTCTTC.

This rearrangement joins TRBV6-1 to TRBJ2-2; D remains ambiguous. The CDR3 contains 16 residues. Germline CDR1 is MNHNS and CDR2 is SASEGT. Trimming removed 4 bases at V and 3 bases at J, with 15 bases between. As DNA, the CDR3 is TGTGCCAGCAGTGTCCTCCCTATAGATCACACCGGGGAGCTGTTTTTT. This sequence encodes CASSVLPIDHTGELFF.

This clone came up a few times. The CDR3 DNA is TGTGCCAGCTCCCTCGAATCCTTCTATGGCTACACCTTC. It is translated as CASSLESFYGYTF. The rearrangement uses TRBV18 and TRBJ1-2; D is ambiguous. The germline V gene encodes CDR1 KGHSH and CDR2 LQKENI. V was trimmed by 6 bases and J by 4 bases, leaving 12 bases between them. This CDR3 has 13 residues.

The rearrangement links TRBV5-1 to TRBJ1-1; no definite D call. Germline assignment: CDR1 SGHRS and CDR2 YFSETQ. This CDR3 is 13 amino acids long. Trimming removed 1 base from V and 8 bases from J, with 12 bases in between. In DNA form, the CDR3 reads TGCGCCAGCAGCTTGTACTTGGGGTCCGAAGCTTTCTTT. This translates into CASSLYLGSEAFF.

The genes are TRBV28 and TRBJ2-7; D may be TRBD1 or TRBD2 (5 bases each). The CDR3 length is 14 residues. Trimming left V 6 bases short and J 2 bases short, with 14 bases between. Germline assignment: CDR1 MDHEN and CDR2 SYDVKM. The chain's CDR3 is CASSISGTTYEQYF. In DNA, the CDR3 is TGTGCCAGCAGCATTTCCGGGACGACCTACGAGCAGTACTTC.

This clone was seen a handful of times. At one of its ends the junction is not consistent with the germline gene, which may arise from a read error. The V gene is TRBV10-3, the J gene TRBJ2-2; 10 bases fit TRBD2. This CDR3 spans 14 amino acids. From germline, CDR1 is ENHRY and CDR2 SYGVKD. In DNA, the CDR3 is TGTGCCATCAATGAGCGGGAGGGCACCGGGGAGCTGTTTTTT. This sequence encodes CAINEREGTGELFF.

The rearrangement joins TRBV27 to TRBJ1-2; weak D call: TRBD1 (5 bases). The CDR3 is 15 residues long. Germline loops: CDR1 MNHEY, CDR2 SMNVEV (reference sequence). Trimming left V 5 bases short and J 10 bases short, with 23 bases between. The CDR3 here is CASSKIPMGRRDYTF. The CDR3, as DNA: TGTGCCAGCAGTAAAATCCCTATGGGACGACGGGACTACACCTTC.

This sequence joins TRBV28 and TRBJ2-3; 9 bases match TRBD1. The trim removed 1 base at V and 4 bases at J, leaving 6 bases unmatched. The germline V gene encodes CDR1 MDHEN and CDR2 SYDVKM. This CDR3 contains 16 residues. CDR3 in DNA: TGTGCCAGCAGTTTATTCAAACAGGGGGCGTCAGATACGCAGTATTTT. It yields the protein CASSLFKQGASDTQYF.

The CDR3 is CASSLEEGIIQPQHF. The CDR3, as DNA: TGTGCCAGCAGCTTAGAAGAGGGAATAATTCAGCCCCAGCATTTT. The chain links TRBV7-2 to TRBJ1-5; no clear D. V lost 1 base and J 6 bases, leaving 13 bases between the germline ends. This CDR3 spans 15 amino acids. Per germline, CDR1 SGHTA and CDR2 FQGNSA.

This rearrangement joins TRBV5-4 to TRBJ2-3; D remains ambiguous. V shed 3 bases and J shed 2 bases, with 19 bases lying between them. The CDR3 extends over 17 amino acids. CDR1 is SGHNT and CDR2 is YYREEE in the germline V gene (reference sequence). CDR3 amino acids: CASSSYSLRAATDTQYF. In nucleotides, the CDR3 is TGTGCCAGCAGCTCCTATTCATTACGGGCCGCCACAGATACGCAGTATTTT.

The chain joins TRBV5-1 to TRBJ1-4; a weak D match, TRBD1 (5 bases). The ends were cut back, 4 bases at V and 8 bases at J, with 15 bases in the middle. Germline V gene lookup returns CDR1 SGHRS and CDR2 YFSETQ. The CDR3 contains 14 residues. CDR3 residues: CASSHGTGREKLFF. The DNA for the CDR3 is TGCGCCAGCAGCCACGGGACCGGGCGGGAAAAACTGTTTTTT.

This clone was seen only a few times. The same CDR3 can be traced to other DNA sequences in this sample. J is TRBJ1-1 and V is TRBV18; TRBD1 matches at 9 bases. Germline V gene data show CDR1 as KGHSH and CDR2 as LQKENI. The CDR3 extends over 14 amino acids. Trimming cost V 3 bases and J 1 base; bases outside gene matches: 0. Here the CDR3 reads CASSPGQGNTEAFF. In DNA form, the CDR3 reads TGTGCCAGCTCACCGGGACAGGGGAACACTGAAGCTTTCTTT.

The chain uses TRBV27 and TRBJ2-5; no reliable D call. The CDR3 extends over 13 amino acids. The V gene lost 7 bases and the J gene lost 1 base, with 10 bases spanning the gap. Germline-derived CDR1 and CDR2 are MNHEY and SMNVEV (reference sequence). The CDR3 loop reads CASTPSPQETQYF. CDR3 coding DNA: TGTGCCAGCACCCCGTCCCCCCAAGAGACCCAGTACTTC.

This sequence joins TRBV29-1 and TRBJ1-1; D is possibly TRBD1 (5 bases). CDR1 is SQVTM and CDR2 is ANQGSEA in the germline V gene. This CDR3 contains 13 residues. The V end lost 6 bases, the J end lost 5 bases, and 16 bases lay between the germline ends. The CDR3 coding sequence is TGCAGCGTCGGGGTCCGAAGGGGAACTGAAGCTTTCTTT. As protein: CSVGVRRGTEAFF. Variable domain in full (rest from reference TRBV29-1 and TRBJ1-1): SAVISQKPSRDICQRGTSLTIQCQVDSQVTMMFWYRQQPGQSLTLIATANQGSEATYESGFVIDKFPISRPNLTFSTLTVSNMSPEDSSIYLCSVGVRRGTEAFFGQGTRLTVV.

This chain connects TRBV9 to TRBJ2-1; 7 bases line up with TRBD1. The CDR3 sequence is 16 residues long. The trim removed 3 bases at V and 0 bases at J, leaving 6 bases unmatched. CDR1 and CDR2 from the germline V gene are SGDLS and YYNGEE. CDR3 DNA sequence: TGTGCCAGCAGCGCGTCGGACAGGACCTCCTACAATGAGCAGTTCTTC. The encoded protein is CASSASDRTSYNEQFF.

CDR3 DNA sequence: TGTGCCAGCAGTTCCTTGGGGACAGGAGCCTATTTT. Its protein product is CASSSLGTGAYF. This chain joins TRBV6-5 and TRBJ2-3, with TRBD1 identical over 8 bases. The CDR3 totals 12 residues. Germline V gene sequence: CDR1 MNHEY, CDR2 SVGAGI. V dropped 4 bases and J dropped 15; count of bases not matched to a gene: 9.

This clone was picked up a small number of times. The chain carries TRBV9 and TRBJ2-7; 8 bases align to TRBD1. Germline values: CDR1 SGDLS, CDR2 YYNGEE. V lost 1 base to trimming and J lost 5 bases; unmatched junction nucleotides: 5. There are 14 residues in the CDR3. The DNA for the CDR3 is TGTGCCAGCAGCGTATGGACAGGGTCCCACGAGCAGTACTTC. It translates to CASSVWTGSHEQYF.

The chain combines TRBV27 with TRBJ2-5; the match to TRBD1 covers 12 bases. Germline V gene lookup returns CDR1 MNHEY and CDR2 SMNVEV (reference sequence). The CDR3 totals 15 residues. V gave up 5 bases and J gave up 5 bases; unmatched junction bases: 6. Here the CDR3 DNA reads TGTGCCAGCAGTCCAAGGGACAGGGGGCAGGAGACCCAGTACTTC. Its translation: CASSPRDRGQETQYF.

The genes are TRBV7-2 and TRBJ2-3, with TRBD2 as a possible D gene (6 bases). CDR3 length equals 15 residues. From germline, CDR1 is SGHTA and CDR2 FQGNSA. V lost 0 bases and J lost 6, with 13 bases in between. The CDR3 sequence is CASSLAGGKTDTQYF. For the CDR3, the DNA is TGTGCCAGCAGCTTAGCTGGGGGGAAAACGGATACGCAGTATTTT.

The V and J genes are TRBV7-9 and TRBJ2-7; possible D gene TRBD2, 6 bases. The CDR3 loop spans 13 amino acids. Germline values: CDR1 SEHNR, CDR2 FQNEAQ (reference sequence). Trimming left V 1 base short and J 7 bases short, with 11 bases between. The CDR3, as DNA: TGTGCCAGCAGCTTAGACGAGGGGAGGGAGCAGTACTTC. This encodes CASSLDEGREQYF.

This CDR3 is CSVDRYNNEQFF. The CDR3, as DNA: TGCAGCGTAGACAGGTATAACAATGAGCAGTTCTTC. The chain joins TRBV29-1 to TRBJ2-1; the D gene is possibly TRBD1 (6 bases). This CDR3 region has 12 residues. The germline gives CDR1 SQVTM, CDR2 ANQGSEA. Deletions cut 6 bases from V and 5 bases from J, with 11 bases between.

J is TRBJ1-4 and V is TRBV9; 8 nucleotides line up with TRBD1. Germline assignment: CDR1 SGDLS and CDR2 YYNGEE. This CDR3 is 15 amino acids long. V shed 4 bases, J shed 4 bases, and the junction held 6 bases outside the gene matches. CDR3 in amino acids: CASSPRTGRNEKLFF. DNA for the CDR3: TGTGCCAGCAGCCCCCGGACAGGGCGTAATGAAAAACTGTTTTTT.

For this clone: The same CDR3 can be traced to other DNA sequences in this sample. The V gene is TRBV7-8, the J gene TRBJ2-7, with 9 bases matching TRBD1. The ends lost 1 base at V and 2 bases at J; junction bases unmatched: 6. The CDR3 extends over 16 amino acids. Germline CDR1 and CDR2: SGHVS and FQNEAQ. The CDR3, as DNA: TGTGCCAGCAGCTTAGGGGGGGGACAGGGAACCTACGAGCAGTACTTC. As protein: CASSLGGGQGTYEQYF.

This chain links TRBV29-1 with TRBJ1-4, with a weak D call TRBD1 (5 bases). Germline V CDR1 and CDR2: SQVTM, ANQGSEA. Trimming left V 7 bases short and J 7 bases short, with 19 bases between. This CDR3 is 14 amino acids long. The CDR3 is CSAAQGMGSEKLFF. For the CDR3, the DNA is TGCAGCGCAGCCCAGGGCATGGGTAGTGAAAAACTGTTTTTT.

This chain uses TRBV25-1 with TRBJ2-7; D is unresolved. Germline-derived CDR1 and CDR2 are MGHDK and SYGVNS. Trimming took 4 bases from V and 7 from J, leaving 8 bases between them. The CDR3 contains 11 residues. The CDR3 DNA reads as TGTGCCAGCAGTGTGGCTTCTGAGCAGTACTTC. Translation gives CASSVASEQYF.

This chain joins TRBV10-3 and TRBJ2-7; 12 bases are a match to TRBD1. This CDR3 region has 17 residues. V shed 6 bases and J 6 bases; nucleotides not matched to a gene: 15. From germline, CDR1 is ENHRY and CDR2 SYGVKD. CDR3 in amino acids: CAIRAGTGGSVSSEQYF. The CDR3 bases are TGTGCCATCAGAGCCGGGACAGGGGGCTCGGTGAGCTCCGAGCAGTACTTC.